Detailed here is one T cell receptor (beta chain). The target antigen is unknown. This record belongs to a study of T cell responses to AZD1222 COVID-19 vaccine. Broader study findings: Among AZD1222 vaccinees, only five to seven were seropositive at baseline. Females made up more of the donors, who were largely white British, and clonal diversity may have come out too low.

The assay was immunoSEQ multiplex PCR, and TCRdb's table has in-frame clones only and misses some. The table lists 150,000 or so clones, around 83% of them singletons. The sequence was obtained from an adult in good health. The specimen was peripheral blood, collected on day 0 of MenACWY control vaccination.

The CDR3 region is CAWSVSPAGELFF. For the CDR3, the DNA is TGTGCCTGGAGTGTTTCCCCTGCCGGGGAGCTGTTTTTT. The chain couples TRBV30 to TRBJ2-2, with D hard to call. V dropped 0 bases and J dropped 6 bases, with 8 bases sitting between them. Looked up from germline, CDR1 is GTSNPN and CDR2 is SVGIG (reference sequence). This CDR3 region has 13 residues.